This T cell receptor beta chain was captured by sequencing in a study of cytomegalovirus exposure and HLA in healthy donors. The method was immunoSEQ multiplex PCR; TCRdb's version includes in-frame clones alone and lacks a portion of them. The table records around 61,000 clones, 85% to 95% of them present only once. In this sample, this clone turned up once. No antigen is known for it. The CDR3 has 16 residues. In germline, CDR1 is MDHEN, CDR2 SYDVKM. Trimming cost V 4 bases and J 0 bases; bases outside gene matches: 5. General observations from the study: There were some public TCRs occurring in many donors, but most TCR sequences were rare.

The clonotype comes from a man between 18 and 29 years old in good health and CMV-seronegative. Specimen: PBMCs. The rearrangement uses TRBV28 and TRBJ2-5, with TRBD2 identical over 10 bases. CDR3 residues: CASSSTSGTDQETQYF. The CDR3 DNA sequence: TGTGCCAGCAGTTCAACTAGCGGGACAGACCAAGAGACCCAGTACTTC.